These 20 T cell receptor beta chains were all obtained from the same sample, sequenced in a study of identical twins. MiXCR, applied by TCRdb to the 5' RACE reads, yields one record per CDR3 protein. The sample has around 470,000 distinct CDR3 sequences; 13% to 15% are singletons. The same sample was also used in a study of yellow fever vaccine responses in identical twins.

Sequenced sample: CD4+ T cells sorted from blood. These receptors were collected from a woman aged 18 to 35 in good health.

In this sample, this clonotype turned up a few times. The V call is TRBV20-1, the J call TRBJ1-3; D call uncertain. Germline CDR1 is DFQATT and CDR2 is SNEGSKA (reference sequence). The CDR3 is 12 residues long. V dropped 2 bases and J dropped 6 bases, with 8 bases sitting between them. CDR3 region: CSARWGSNTIYF. The CDR3 DNA follows: TGCAGTGCTAGATGGGGTTCAAACACCATATATTTT.

This clonotype was seen a few times. The chain uses TRBV27 and TRBJ2-3, with 8 bases that match TRBD2. The CDR3 sequence is 15 residues long. Germline trimming cut 6 bases from V and 4 bases from J; bases unmatched to any gene: 9. Per germline, CDR1 MNHEY and CDR2 SMNVEV (reference sequence). The CDR3 nucleotides read TGTGCCAGCAGACCGACTAGCGCGGGGTCAGATACGCAGTATTTT. It codes for CASRPTSAGSDTQYF.

This sequence joins TRBV29-1 and TRBJ2-7; 7 nucleotides agree with TRBD1. V dropped 1 base and J dropped 3; count of bases not matched to a gene: 3. Germline V gene lookup returns CDR1 SQVTM and CDR2 ANQGSEA. The CDR3 loop spans 13 amino acids. CDR3 sequence reads: CSVEGTGVYEQYF. DNA for the CDR3: TGCAGCGTTGAAGGGACAGGAGTCTACGAGCAGTACTTC.

This clonotype was detected many times. The rearrangement links TRBV10-3 to TRBJ2-7; D is ambiguous. Per germline, CDR1 ENHRY and CDR2 SYGVKD. The CDR3 is 13 amino acids. V shed 4 bases and J shed 5 bases, with 12 bases lying between them. CDR3 coding DNA: TGTGCCATCAGTGCAAATGGGGTGGACGAGCAGTACTTC. This encodes CAISANGVDEQYF.

This sequence joins TRBV7-8 and TRBJ2-7, with D maybe TRBD1 (7 bases). V was cut by 5 bases and J by 0 bases, with 14 bases left in between. This CDR3 comprises 15 residues. Germline-derived CDR1 and CDR2 are SGHVS and FQNEAQ. The CDR3 is CASSGGTVSSYEQYF. CDR3 in DNA: TGTGCCAGCAGCGGGGGGACAGTGAGCTCCTACGAGCAGTACTTC.

V and J are TRBV12-3 or TRBV12-4 and TRBJ1-1; TRBD1 might be the D (5 bases). Trimming cost V 1 base and J 11 bases, with 11 bases left between them. This CDR3 region has 12 residues. CDR3 sequence (DNA): TGTGCCAGCAGTTTAGGATGGGGGAAGGCTTTCTTT. Translation: CASSLGWGKAFF.

This clonotype has at least ten counts. The chain carries TRBV13 and TRBJ2-3; 8 positions agree with TRBD1. CDR1 and CDR2 from the germline V gene are PRHDT and FYEKMQ (reference sequence). The CDR3 sequence is 14 residues long. V lost 5 bases, J lost 1 base, and 2 bases stayed unmatched. CDR3 DNA sequence: TGTGCCAGCAGCCAGGACAGGGGCACAGATACGCAGTATTTT. It is translated as CASSQDRGTDTQYF.

In its sample, this clonotype was seen many times. The chain recombines TRBV10-3 with TRBJ2-7, with D possibly being TRBD2 (6 bases). The length of the CDR3 is 16 residues. Trimming stripped 4 bases from V and 1 base from J, with 17 bases between. CDR1 ENHRY and CDR2 SYGVKD come from the germline V gene. The CDR3 loop reads CAISVEKRALSYEQYF. In DNA, the CDR3 is TGTGCCATCAGTGTGGAGAAGCGGGCGCTGTCCTACGAGCAGTACTTC.

CDR3: CASGASGSGAKNIQYF. The CDR3 DNA reads TGTGCCAGCGGGGCTAGCGGGAGTGGAGCCAAAAACATTCAGTACTTC. This chain links TRBV27 with TRBJ2-4; TRBD2 matches 10 bases. Trimming took 8 bases from V and 0 from J; bases not matched to a gene: 7. The CDR3 spans 16 residues. Germline CDR1 and CDR2: MNHEY and SMNVEV (reference sequence).

This rearrangement joins TRBV25-1 to TRBJ2-5; D possibly corresponds to TRBD2 (6 bases). This CDR3 has 14 residues. Germline V lookup: CDR1 MGHDK, CDR2 SYGVNS. Trimming took off 2 bases at V and 5 bases at J, with 12 bases between the two ends. As DNA, the CDR3 is TGTGCCAGCAGTGAAGGGAGGCCCCCTGAGACCCAGTACTTC. Its translation is CASSEGRPPETQYF.

The chain uses TRBV21-1 and TRBJ1-3; the DNA was not used to check the table's D call, TRBD1. TRBV21-1 is reported as a pseudogene. The CDR3 has 17 amino acids. The DNA of the CDR3 is TGTGCCAGCAGCAAAGTTGGGGCGAAGGGCTCCAGGAACACCATATATTTT. This translates into CASSKVGAKGSRNTIYF.

The CDR3 nucleotides are TGCAGCGTGATTCCCGGGACTCTGGTTTTCGGCGAGCAGTACTTC. It yields the protein CSVIPGTLVFGEQYF. The rearrangement links TRBV29-1 to TRBJ2-7, with D tentatively TRBD2 (6 bases). Germline CDR1 and CDR2: SQVTM and ANQGSEA. This CDR3 spans 15 amino acids. Deletions cut 6 bases from V and 6 bases from J, with 24 bases between.

The V call is TRBV29-1, the J call TRBJ2-7; the D is unclear. Germline CDR1 and CDR2: SQVTM and ANQGSEA. V lost 4 bases and J 2 bases, leaving 9 bases between the germline ends. This CDR3 contains 12 residues. The CDR3 DNA is TGCAGCGTTGTCTCAGCCACCTACGAGCAGTACTTC. It is translated as CSVVSATYEQYF.

CDR3 sequence: CASSPWVGQETQYF. CDR3 coding DNA: TGTGCCAGCAGCCCCTGGGTGGGGCAAGAGACCCAGTACTTC. V gene TRBV7-2 combines with J gene TRBJ2-5; D gene uncertain. This CDR3 spans 14 amino acids. Germline CDR1 and CDR2: SGHTA and FQGNSA. V lost 5 bases, J lost 2 bases, and 12 bases lay in between.

The V and J genes are TRBV11-2 and TRBJ2-7; D may match TRBD1 or TRBD2 (5 bases each). Germline CDR1 and CDR2: SGHAT and FQNNGV. The V gene lost 5 bases and the J gene lost 0 bases, with 14 bases spanning the gap. The CDR3 spans 15 residues. The CDR3 region has the DNA TGTGCCAGCAGCAGAGGGGCGGAGATCTCCTACGAGCAGTACTTC. It specifies CASSRGAEISYEQYF.

This chain uses TRBV15 with TRBJ2-1, with D unclear. V dropped 0 bases and J dropped 8 bases, with 11 bases sitting between them. In germline, CDR1 is LNHNV, CDR2 YYDKDF (reference sequence). This CDR3 spans 14 amino acids. The CDR3 sequence: CATSRDVNNHEQFF. In DNA, the CDR3 is TGTGCCACCAGCAGAGATGTTAATAACCATGAGCAGTTCTTC.

This clonotype was counted ten times or more. The chain is built from TRBV6-6 and TRBJ2-5; perhaps TRBD2 as D (6 bases). Trimming removed 2 bases at V and 2 bases at J, with 6 bases between. CDR1 and CDR2 from the germline V gene are MNHNY and SVGAGI (reference sequence). The CDR3 runs to 13 residues. CDR3 nucleotides: TGTGCCAGCAGTTACGGGGGGCAAGAGACCCAGTACTTC. It specifies CASSYGGQETQYF.

This clonotype turned up a few times. The J gene is TRBJ2-7, the V gene TRBV4-3; tentatively, D is TRBD2 (5 bases). Germline CDR1 and CDR2: LGHNA and YSLEER. V lost 4 bases and J lost 4, with 11 bases in between. The CDR3 is made up of 13 amino acids. CDR3 coding DNA: TGCGCCAGCAGCCGCAGCCCGGGGTACGAGCAGTACTTC. Amino acids: CASSRSPGYEQYF.

At least ten counts were recorded for this clonotype. The chain has TRBV20-1 and TRBJ2-2; TRBD2 is a possible D gene (6 bases). V gave up 6 bases and J gave up 3 bases, with 20 bases separating them. The CDR3 contains 16 residues. The V gene's germline CDR1 is DFQATT and CDR2 SNEGSKA (reference sequence). The CDR3 loop reads CSAQGAAGRDTGELFF. For the CDR3, the DNA is TGCAGTGCCCAAGGAGCTGCCGGGAGAGACACCGGGGAGCTGTTTTTT.

The table lists this clonotype with a count of one. The rearrangement links TRBV7-8 to TRBJ2-6, with D perhaps assigned TRBD1 or TRBD2 (5 bases each). The germline CDR1 and CDR2 sequences are SGHVS and FQNEAQ. The CDR3 is made up of 19 amino acids. The V end was cut by 3 bases, the J end by 0 bases, with 18 bases between. This CDR3 reads CASSLDPGRGFSGANVLTF. CDR3 in DNA: TGTGCCAGCAGCTTGGATCCGGGACGGGGTTTCTCTGGGGCCAACGTCCTGACTTTC. The full variable domain, with the rest looked up from reference TRBV7-8 and TRBJ2-6, is GAGVSQSPRYKVAKRGQDVALRCDPISGHVSLFWYQQALGQGPEFLTYFQNEAQLDKSGLPSDRFFAERPEGSVSTLKIQRTQQEDSAVYLCASSLDPGRGFSGANVLTFGAGSRLTVL.